The clone carrying this TCR beta chain is a singleton in its sample. Per the germline V gene, CDR1 is LNHDA and CDR2 is SQIVND (reference sequence). V lost 7 bases, J lost 5 bases, and 18 bases lay in between. The CDR3 sequence is 15 residues long. The sample comes from a study of blood T cell repertoires in COVID-19. Study as a whole: Whether acute or convalescent, the COVID-19 samples came from the United States, Italy and Spain.

Profiled with immunoSEQ multiplex PCR; TCRdb holds only in-frame clones, not every one. The sample shows 70,000 to 95,000 clones, approximately 78% of them seen only once. The sequencing input was peripheral blood. The V gene is TRBV19, the J gene TRBJ1-5, with D perhaps TRBD1 (6 bases). The sequence derives from a human donor in a cohort sampled during active COVID-19. The CDR3 protein is CASNKGVGFYQPQHF. CDR3 in DNA: TGTGCCAGTAATAAGGGGGTGGGGTTTTATCAGCCCCAGCATTTT.